This TCR beta chain is from a study of cytomegalovirus exposure and HLA in healthy donors (dated by TCRdb to about 2017). Regarding the study in general: An earlier analysis of approximately 550 of the donors reported 250 to 300 Gb of sequence data and roughly 100 million unique TCR beta sequences from about 200 million T cells. An early release that covered some 640 HLA-typed donors contained about 300 gigabases of sequencing data and around 85 million unique TCR sequences. The genetic ancestry cluster associated with self-reported Caucasian donors included around 76% of the 350 to 500 genotyped donors. The study was designed to test whether signatures of past pathogen exposure could be identified by cataloging public T cell receptors. The study profiled the T cell repertoires of approximately 700 subjects by immunosequencing and related them to cytomegalovirus serostatus. Along with the approximately 620-subject first cohort, a separate validation cohort of approximately 110 different subjects was used. The study combined high-throughput TCR immunosequencing, statistical association of individual TCRs with disease status, and machine learning to predict cytomegalovirus infection status. A later analysis re-analyzed previously published TCR beta repertoires from 650 to 800 donors and added high-resolution HLA genotyping to study TCR occurrence patterns. Rather than using new phenotypic data, the later analysis identified candidate immune exposures from TCR beta sequences and from how often those sequences occurred across donors. An earlier analysis of 587 of the donors used high-throughput TCR beta sequencing to judge whether each TCR beta V gene segment behaved as functional or pseudogenic. Donor age, sex, ethnicity and CMV serostatus were collected together with the repertoire data. A later genetic analysis took genome-wide SNP genotypes for 398 of the 666 donors and used that subset as a discovery cohort. Every repertoire in the discovery cohort had been generated on one and the same sequencing platform. Both class I and class II loci were covered by HLA typing, at four-digit resolution. The number of donors typed differed by locus, with roughly 629-640 for A, B, C, DRB1 and DQB1, around 500 for DQA1, 600 to 610 for DPA1, and some 440 for DPB1. Roughly 5 DR-DQ haplotypes were handled as single units for association and clustering because linkage in the cohort was strong. On average, approximately 250,000 unique TCR beta nucleotide sequences were sequenced per donor among 350 to 400 genotyped donors of the cohort, with roughly 19% of those sequences being non-productive.

This clone has just a few counts. Its antigen has not been determined. The sample holds no much larger clone one base away, and base qualities are not on file. After removal of 5 bases from V and 1 base from J, the junction retains 4 bases not matched to a gene. Including the terminal cysteine and phenylalanine, the CDR3 comprises 14 residues. The DNA shown is the 42-base CDR3, in frame from base 1. From the germline V gene, CDR1 is MNHNS and CDR2 is SASEGT. The cohort comprised approximately 700 healthy bone marrow donors. All cohort members were sampled while nominally healthy, although unrecorded immune exposures were likely present. The donor tested CMV seronegative and was one of the 352 seronegative cohort members. Each donor provided a peripheral blood sample, and peripheral blood mononuclear cells were used for TCR beta sequencing. Genomic DNA extraction from the blood cell samples was performed with the Qiagen DNeasy Blood Extraction Kit.

What the research found in general, with its limitations: Assigning TCR associations to individual alleles was difficult when HLA alleles, especially DR and DQ, strongly co-occurred. The sequencing pipeline was judged likely to have produced a cluster of highly shared sequence variants as a technical artifact. Correlated functional status among segregating V segments might reflect linkage disequilibrium, but an unknown experimental factor could not be ruled out. The study gave a list of about 160 TCR beta chains associated with cytomegalovirus. Only TCR beta chains were sequenced in this cohort, and the absence of alpha or paired-chain data limited detectable features. The authors suggested that the approach could potentially be extended to other disease states and immunological phenotypes. In a later analysis, most CMV-associated TCR beta chains were found to appear HLA-restricted, with HLA associations seemingly driven largely by CMV exposure. The classifier was reported to diagnose cytomegalovirus status with high specificity and sensitivity in both the original cohort and the validation cohort. Because the 87-base-pair reads could not distinguish some IMGT-functional V segments, including TRBV6-2 and TRBV6-3, those segments were excluded. In a later analysis, TCR association rates were found to vary across HLA loci, with the most associated TCRs seen for DRB1 alleles and the fewest for HLA-C alleles. The only immune exposure information available for the cohort was CMV serostatus. Compared with equally common non-associated chains, HLA-associated TCR beta chains in a later analysis were more clonally expanded and had lower generation probabilities. A further reported finding was that TCR beta sequences accurately predicted the HLA-A and HLA-B alleles for most subjects in the first cohort. Across donors, most TCR sequences were observed very rarely, whereas some public TCRs were present in many individuals. In vitro tests confirmed that a few of the cytomegalovirus-associated TCR beta chains recognize cytomegalovirus antigens. Because HLA typing was unavailable for some donors at each locus, only the typed subset was used in association tests. In a later analysis, more than 15,000 TCR beta sequences were associated with specific HLA alleles at a false discovery rate of 0.05. Over 15 rarely observed V segments, including chromosome 9 orphons, were excluded from the earlier analysis of approximately 600 of the donors because counts were too low. Compared with the 666-donor mean, donors in an Asian-associated ancestry cluster had fewer N-insertions in productive TCRs, according to a later genetic analysis. An earlier analysis of several hundred of the donors showed that most TCR beta V segments appeared in productive rearrangements either about 90% or about 30% of the time, which broadly matched IMGT annotations. A later genetic analysis associated a missense DCLRE1C variant with V-gene and J-gene trimming of TCR beta chains, and an independent cohort replicated the association. A later analysis reported that several top co-occurrence clusters appeared linked to parvovirus B19, influenza, CMV and Epstein-Barr virus. The presence/absence analyses assumed that sequencing depth was roughly uniform across donors, and that assumption may not be true.

Library prep was done by the immunoSEQ multiplex PCR assay. For the multiplex PCR, a mixture combining 60 forward primers for TCR Vbeta segments and 13 reverse primers for TCR Jbeta segments was used. The CDR3 region of rearranged TCR beta genes was amplified from genomic DNA by a multiplex PCR assay. Amplified TCR beta libraries were sequenced as 87-base-pair reads on the Illumina HiSeq System. Per the original workflow: Across the 600 to 700 repertoires, a later analysis counted 78 million or so unique TCR beta chains, some 11 million of which were shared by at least two donors. Raw reads were error-corrected and collapsed into unique sequences with a nearest-neighbor algorithm that merged closely related sequences to remove PCR and sequencing errors. To assign V, D and J gene segments, CDR3 sequences were aligned to IMGT reference sequences. For a sequence to be retained, a match of at least six nucleotides was required to both a V gene segment and a J gene segment. A rearrangement was called productive if the CDR3 had no stop codons and remained in frame with V and J, and every other rearrangement was called non-productive. Following IMGT convention, CDR3 was defined as the stretch from the second conserved V-encoded cysteine to the conserved J-encoded phenylalanine. The earlier analysis of around 640 of the donors excluded sequences that lacked an unambiguous match to a single V gene segment. In an earlier analysis of 587 of the donors, V segments were called functional above 56.7% productive rearrangements and were called segregating when the between-donor standard deviation exceeded 5%. A statistical classification framework was built to diagnose cytomegalovirus status from the catalog of TCR beta chain sequences. V and J gene assignment, in a later analysis, came from comparing TCR nucleotide sequences with IMGT/GENE-DB human TR gene sequences. In a later analysis, CDR3 sequences and most-parsimonious VDJ recombination scenarios were assigned using the TCRdist pipeline. In a later analysis, each TCR beta chain was defined by its CDR3 amino acid sequence together with its V-gene family, and reads without a unique V-gene family were excluded. As a way to deal with suspected cross-contamination and a sequencing artifact, a later analysis dropped approximately 590 nucleotide sequences that were highly shared and had low generation probability. A later analysis calculated a clonal expansion index for each public chain from normalized within-repertoire ranks of inferred template counts. A later analysis computed generation probabilities with a VDJ recombination model fitted to out-of-frame rearrangements, and checked the results against IGoR. Hypergeometric tests were used in a later analysis to score TCR-TCR, TCR-HLA and TCR-CMV co-occurrence, with a repertoire-size bias correction applied to the TCR pairs. False discovery rates were estimated in a later analysis by permuting HLA or CMV assignments 20 times. In a later analysis, co-occurring TCRs were grouped with DBSCAN, and TCRdist sequence similarity was added when clustering was performed within HLA-allele-positive subsets. Repertoires with fewer than 30,000 or more than 120,000 public chains were left out of co-occurrence clustering, as were a handful of repertoires with anomalous nucleotide sharing. This immuneACCESS table, as held by TCRdb, lists in-frame sequences with V and J called but not all clones. Of the missing ones, under half trace to an unresolved V gene in checked studies; the others have no known cause. V, J and clone size are taken as reported in that table, and D and trimming were inferred from the DNA itself. The sample table records 170,000 or so clones; around four fifths of these occur just once. The ten largest account for about 1.4% of the sample.

The chain uses TRBV6-1 and TRBJ1-1; the central 7 bases match TRBD1. Sequences were obtained from PBMCs. The receptor's source is a woman aged 25 to 39 in good health and CMV-seronegative. The nucleotides are TGTGCCAGCAGTTCGGGACAGTCGAACACTGAAGCTTTCTTT. It is translated as CASSSGQSNTEAFF.